This T cell receptor (beta chain) was found in a study of cytomegalovirus exposure and HLA in healthy donors. This clone was picked up one time. Amplification used 60 Vbeta primers and 13 Jbeta primers. Profiling relied on immunoSEQ multiplex PCR, and the TCRdb table lists in-frame clones only, not all of them. This table holds more than 150,000 clones, about 84% found once. From germline, CDR1 is MGHRA and CDR2 YSYEKL. The CDR3 is 14 residues long. V was shortened by 2 bases and J by 3 bases, with 11 bases between the two germline ends. There were likely unrecorded immune exposures, though donors were nominally healthy when sampled.

Sequencing used PBMCs. The sequence came from a middle-aged man in good health and CMV-seronegative. The chain employs TRBV4-1 and TRBJ2-7; D call uncertain. Written as DNA, the CDR3 is TGCGCCAGCAGCCAAACGGCAGGAAACTACGAGCAGTACTTC. This encodes CASSQTAGNYEQYF.